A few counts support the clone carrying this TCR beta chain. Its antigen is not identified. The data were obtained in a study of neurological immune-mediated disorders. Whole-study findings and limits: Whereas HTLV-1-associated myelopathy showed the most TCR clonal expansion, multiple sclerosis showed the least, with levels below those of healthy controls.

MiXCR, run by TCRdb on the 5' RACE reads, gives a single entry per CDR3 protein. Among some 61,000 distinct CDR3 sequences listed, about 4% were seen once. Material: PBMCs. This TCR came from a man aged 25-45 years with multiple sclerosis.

The CDR3 DNA reads TGTGCCAGCAGCCCCGGGACCAACTACGAGCAGTACTTC. As protein: CASSPGTNYEQYF. The V and J genes are TRBV9 and TRBJ2-7; D assignment may be TRBD1 or TRBD2 (5 bases each). This CDR3 has 13 amino acids. V was trimmed by 4 bases and J by 3 bases, leaving 11 bases between them. Germline CDR1 is SGDLS and CDR2 is YYNGEE.